This TCR beta chain was captured by sequencing in a study of blood T cell repertoires in COVID-19. Study context: Sites across the United States, Italy and Spain contributed samples from acute and convalescent COVID-19.

After removal of 8 bases from V and 7 bases from J, the junction contained 10 bases not matched to a gene. The CDR3 is 13 amino acids. The germline V gene encodes CDR1 SGHDN and CDR2 FVKESK. The assay was immunoSEQ multiplex PCR, and TCRdb's table has in-frame clones only and misses some. The sample shows a few hundred thousand clones, 85% of them seen only once. The clonotype originates from a man between 35 and 55 years old who had recovered from COVID-19. The rearrangement joins TRBV14 to TRBJ1-1; 7 nucleotides agree with TRBD1. The sequencing sample was made of PBMCs or T cells enriched from blood (not recorded which). CDR3 DNA sequence: TGTGCCAGCCACGAGACAGGGCGGGGTGAAGCTTTCTTT. Translating it yields CASHETGRGEAFF.